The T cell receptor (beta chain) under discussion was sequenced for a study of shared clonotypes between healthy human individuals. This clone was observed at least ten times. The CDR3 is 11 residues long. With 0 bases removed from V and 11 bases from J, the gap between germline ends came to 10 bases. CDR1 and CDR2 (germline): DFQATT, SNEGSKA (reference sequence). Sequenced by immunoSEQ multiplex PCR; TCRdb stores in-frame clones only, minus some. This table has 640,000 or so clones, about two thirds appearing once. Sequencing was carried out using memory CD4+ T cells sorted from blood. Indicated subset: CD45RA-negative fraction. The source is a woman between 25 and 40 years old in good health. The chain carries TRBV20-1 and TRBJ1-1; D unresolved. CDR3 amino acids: CSAREERRAFF. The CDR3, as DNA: TGCAGTGCTAGAGAGGAGAGAAGGGCTTTCTTT.